This paragraph covers one T cell receptor beta chain sequence. This clonotype was detected many times. The clone's antigen remains unknown. No base-level quality is on record; no much larger clone is a single base apart. The data originate from a study of identical twins (dated by TCRdb to the mid-2010s). Some background on the complete study: To test whether fetal clonotypes persist, the study used deep sequencing on TCR alpha and beta repertoires from monozygotic twins, unrelated adults of various ages, and cord blood. Replicate twin experiments were performed at different times using different library preparation protocols to rule out contamination. What the study reported, not specific to this receptor: Invariant T cells such as MAIT and iNKT could partly confound zero-insertion analyses, although diverse VJ usage argued against such confounding for most clonotypes. Out-of-frame TCR alpha sequences shared between twins showed an excess of low generation-probability sequences compared with coincidental sharing between unrelated individuals. A weaker excess of twin sharing was found in beta out-of-frame sequences because the signal-to-noise ratio was lowered by fewer shared sequences. Because the same donors could not be followed over many years, the conclusions relied on cross-sectional statistical analysis. Fewer insertions were carried by abundant cord blood beta clonotypes; a weaker similar trend was observed in young adult naive repertoires, while no such trend was observed in memory repertoires. In monozygotic twins, recombination models systematically underestimated out-of-frame TCR alpha sharing, but the models matched the sharing seen between unrelated individuals.

The V end loses 5 bases and the J end loses 4 bases, and a stretch of 11 bases separates them. CDR1 SEHNR and CDR2 FQNEAQ were looked up in the germline V gene (reference sequence). The CDR3 goes from the cysteine to the phenylalanine over 14 residues. Just the 42-base CDR3 DNA is kept, in frame starting at base 1. Only healthy Caucasian donors were included. The twin cohort consisted of three pairs of female monozygotic twins, all aged about 18 to 29 years. Peripheral blood mononuclear cells were used as the source from which RNA for TCR libraries was isolated. Receptor amplification or capture employed 5' RACE. The sequencer was an Illumina HiSeq 2000. A universal primer binding site was introduced by template switching, and a unique molecular identifier was present in the final cDNA, enabling accurate counting of TCR cDNA molecules. First-strand cDNA for TCR alpha and beta chains was synthesized from specific primers in the conserved constant-segment region. To control for contamination, every cDNA library carried two barcodes: a SMART-Mk sample barcode plus Illumina barcodes. TruSeq adapter sequences and Illumina sample barcodes were added in two successive PCR steps. The TCR alpha and beta cDNA libraries were sequenced on the Illumina HiSeq platform using custom primers. On the study's bioinformatics: MiGEC processed the raw reads to extract unique molecular identifiers, while MiXCR was used to determine the CDR3 positions. Recombination models were inferred per individual with the repgenHMM and IGoR tools using an EM algorithm. Shared clonotypes were analyzed with the tcR package in R, and sharing was normalized by the product of cloneset sizes. To study raw recombination free of thymic and clonal selection effects, out-of-frame nonproductive sequences were analyzed. TCRdb trimmed the raw reads at Q25, called clones with MiXCR and kept productive beta chains. For every CDR3 protein sequence, its rows merge into one entry that carries the most common genes and DNA. TCRdb, not the authors, supplied the V and J calls. Present in this sample are about 890,000 distinct CDR3 sequences, around 12% of which were seen just once. Roughly 1.6% of the sample rests with the top ten.

This sample also appeared in a second study, on yellow fever vaccine responses in identical twins. As described in the second report: The authors reported that the T cell response to vaccination in identical twins appeared partly convergent and partly personalized. Focusing on identical twins, the study followed the T cell clones that responded to the vaccine, and did so with precision.

The material sequenced was PBMCs. The sequence was obtained from a woman between 18 and 29 years old in good health. The rearranged segments are TRBV7-9 and TRBJ2-2; the D gene cannot be resolved reliably. The CDR3 protein sequence reads: CASSPGRVTGELFF. The DNA reads as follows: TGTGCCAGCAGCCCTGGCAGAGTCACCGGGGAGCTGTTTTTT.